One sample yielded the 30 T cell receptor beta chains listed below, sequenced in a study of CD8 T cells in Susac syndrome. About 0.5 to 1 ug RNA was reverse transcribed with random hexamers. One entry per CDR3 protein, called by TCRdb with MiXCR from the immunoSEQ multiplex PCR reads. The sample has 75,000 to 100,000 distinct CDR3 sequences; 94% are singletons. Sequencing was performed on CD8+ T cells from PBMCs. The source of these receptors is a human donor with Susac syndrome.

The chain has TRBV20-1 and TRBJ1-5, with D uncertain. There are 14 residues in the CDR3. Trimming cost V 6 bases and J 2 bases, with 14 bases left between them. CDR1 and CDR2 (germline): DFQATT, SNEGSKA (reference sequence). The DNA for the CDR3 is TGCAGTGCCCCCTCGAGGGAAGGCAATCAGCCCCAGCATTTT. Translating it yields CSAPSREGNQPQHF.

This clonotype came up once. The V gene is TRBV30, the J gene TRBJ1-5; D call uncertain. Germline values: CDR1 GTSNPN, CDR2 SVGIG (reference sequence). The CDR3 is 13 amino acids. V lost 3 bases and J lost 2, with 8 bases in between. The CDR3 protein is CAWRHPGNQPQHF. In DNA, the CDR3 is TGTGCCTGGAGGCACCCGGGCAATCAGCCCCAGCATTTT.

The chain recombines TRBV18 with TRBJ2-3; D unresolved. The CDR3 runs to 16 residues. CDR1 is KGHSH and CDR2 is LQKENI in the germline V gene. V was shortened by 0 bases and J by 2 bases, with 12 bases between the two germline ends. DNA for the CDR3: TGTGCCAGCTCACCACCGTCATCTGAATTCACAGATACGCAGTATTTT. Encoded protein: CASSPPSSEFTDTQYF.

The V and J genes are TRBV15 and TRBJ1-1; D not certain. Germline CDR1 is LNHNV and CDR2 is YYDKDF (reference sequence). CDR3 length equals 17 residues. V gave up 0 bases and J gave up 7 bases, with 21 bases separating them. DNA for the CDR3: TGTGCCACCAGCAGAGATTTTCGGGTCGGCAGACACTATGAAGCTTTCTTT. This codes for CATSRDFRVGRHYEAFF.

The chain combines TRBV15 with TRBJ2-5; 9 bases map to TRBD1. Germline V gene sequence: CDR1 LNHNV, CDR2 YYDKDF (reference sequence). Germline trimming cut 3 bases from V and 4 bases from J; bases unmatched to any gene: 15. CDR3 length equals 18 residues. CDR3 nucleotides: TGTGCCACCAGCAGCCTCCGCCCCGGGACAGGGAGACGAGAGACCCAGTACTTC. Translating gives CATSSLRPGTGRRETQYF.

The J gene is TRBJ2-5, the V gene TRBV28, with 10 nucleotides matching TRBD1. This CDR3 has 16 amino acids. V was pared by 4 bases and J by 3 bases, with 8 bases of the junction left unmatched. In germline, CDR1 is MDHEN, CDR2 SYDVKM. CDR3 amino acids: CASSSFFGQGEETQYF. For the CDR3, the DNA is TGTGCCAGCAGTTCTTTCTTCGGACAGGGGGAAGAGACCCAGTACTTC.

The V gene is TRBV7-2, the J gene TRBJ2-6; D gene uncertain. Germline-derived CDR1 and CDR2 are SGHTA and FQGNSA. The CDR3 runs to 15 residues. The V gene lost 1 base and the J gene lost 2 bases, with 6 bases spanning the gap. CDR3 DNA: TGTGCCAGCAGCTTAGTCCTCCCTGGGGCCAACGTCCTGACTTTC. This sequence encodes CASSLVLPGANVLTF.

The J gene is TRBJ1-5, the V gene TRBV27; no definite D call. Trimming stripped 5 bases from V and 4 bases from J, with 6 bases between. The CDR3 covers 12 residues. Germline CDR1 is MNHEY and CDR2 is SMNVEV (reference sequence). The CDR3, as DNA: TGTGCCAGCAGTCGGGCTAATCAGCCCCAGCATTTT. Encoded protein: CASSRANQPQHF.

The V call is TRBV15, the J call TRBJ2-1; 7 bases are shared with TRBD2. This CDR3 is 13 amino acids long. With 2 bases clipped from V and 5 bases from J, the junction kept 0 bases outside the gene matches. Per the germline V gene, CDR1 is LNHNV and CDR2 is YYDKDF (reference sequence). CDR3 loop: CATSRLADNEQFF. The DNA of the CDR3 is TGTGCCACCAGCAGACTAGCGGACAATGAGCAGTTCTTC.

V usage is TRBV29-1 and J usage is TRBJ2-1, with D unclear. CDR1 is SQVTM, CDR2 ANQGSEA, per germline. Trimming removed 6 bases at V and 5 bases at J, with 11 bases between. This CDR3 is built from 12 residues. CDR3 amino acids: CSVLTGDNEQFF. Here the CDR3 DNA reads TGCAGCGTACTGACTGGCGACAATGAGCAGTTCTTC.

The chain is built from TRBV28 and TRBJ1-5, with D hard to call. Trimming left V 2 bases short and J 6 bases short, with 8 bases between. Looked up from germline, CDR1 is MDHEN and CDR2 is SYDVKM. CDR3 length equals 13 residues. The CDR3 nucleotides are TGTGCCAGCAGTTTACAGGTGGCTCAGCCCCAGCATTTT. Its translation: CASSLQVAQPQHF. Looking up the rest from reference TRBV28 and TRBJ1-5 gives the full variable domain: DVKVTQSSRYLVKRTGEKVFLECVQDMDHENMFWYRQDPGLGLRLIYFSYDVKMKEKGDIPEGYSVSREKKERFSLILESASTNQTSMYLCASSLQVAQPQHFGDGTRLSIL.

This clonotype appeared a single time. In nucleotides, the CDR3 is TGCAGCGTTCAGAGCGGGGCCGTCCGCAATGAGCAGTTCTTC. This codes for CSVQSGAVRNEQFF. V usage is TRBV29-1 and J usage is TRBJ2-1; 7 bases align to TRBD2. The CDR3 has 14 residues. Germline CDR1 is SQVTM and CDR2 is ANQGSEA. The V gene end was trimmed by 5 bases and the J gene end by 6 bases; junction bases not matched to a gene: 10.

The genes are TRBV6-4 and TRBJ2-7; either TRBD1 or TRBD2 may supply D (6 bases each). Germline V gene data show CDR1 as MRHNA and CDR2 as SNTAGT. This CDR3 is built from 18 residues. Trimming took 0 bases from V and 2 from J, leaving 20 bases between them. CDR3 DNA sequence: TGTGCCAGCAGTGACTCAGGGAAACAGGGACTCGGAACCTACGAGCAGTACTTC. It encodes CASSDSGKQGLGTYEQYF.

V usage is TRBV24-1 and J usage is TRBJ2-3; 8 bases align to TRBD2. The CDR3 sequence is 17 residues long. Germline trimming cut 7 bases from V and 0 bases from J; bases unmatched to any gene: 11. CDR1 is KGHDR and CDR2 is SFDVKD in the germline V gene. CDR3 loop: CATSDVGSSGSTDTQYF. CDR3 DNA: TGTGCCACCAGCGACGTCGGGTCTAGCGGGAGCACAGATACGCAGTATTTT.

V gene TRBV9 combines with J gene TRBJ2-3; D not resolved. The germline gives CDR1 SGDLS, CDR2 YYNGEE. The CDR3 loop spans 13 amino acids. V lost 5 bases and J 4 bases, leaving 11 bases between the germline ends. CDR3 DNA sequence: TGTGCCAGCAGTGAACTTTTATCAGATACGCAGTATTTT. This translates into CASSELLSDTQYF.

The chain carries TRBV7-9 and TRBJ2-5; 9 nucleotides match TRBD1. Trimming removed 1 base from V and 5 bases from J; junction bases left unmatched: 8. This CDR3 is 16 amino acids long. CDR1 is SEHNR, CDR2 FQNEAQ, per germline (reference sequence). The CDR3 DNA is TGTGCCAGCAGCTTAGGCACAGGGGGCTGGCGGGAGACCCAGTACTTC. Its protein is CASSLGTGGWRETQYF.

This sequence joins TRBV27 and TRBJ1-1; tentatively, D is TRBD1 (5 bases). V gave up 5 bases and J gave up 6 bases, with 16 bases separating them. This CDR3 is 14 amino acids long. Germline V gene sequence: CDR1 MNHEY, CDR2 SMNVEV (reference sequence). The CDR3 coding sequence is TGTGCCAGCAGTATCGGGACCTTTCAGGCTGAAGCTTTCTTT. Its protein product is CASSIGTFQAEAFF.

V gene TRBV4-3 combines with J gene TRBJ2-7, with D hard to call. This CDR3 is built from 13 residues. V was pared by 0 bases and J by 3 bases, with 6 bases between. The germline V gene encodes CDR1 LGHNA and CDR2 YSLEER. The CDR3 nucleotides are TGCGCCAGCAGCCAAGAAAAGGGCTACGAGCAGTACTTC. The encoded protein is CASSQEKGYEQYF.

The rearrangement links TRBV7-9 to TRBJ2-1, with D tentatively TRBD2 (6 bases). The CDR3 has 15 amino acids. V gave up 5 bases and J gave up 3 bases, with 14 bases separating them. Germline CDR1 and CDR2: SEHNR and FQNEAQ (reference sequence). As DNA, the CDR3 is TGTGCCAGCAGCCATAACCCCGGGAGCTACAATGAGCAGTTCTTC. Its protein is CASSHNPGSYNEQFF.

The rearrangement joins TRBV7-7 to TRBJ2-5; the match to TRBD2 covers 7 bases. The V gene end was trimmed by 3 bases and the J gene end by 5 bases; junction bases not matched to a gene: 9. Germline values: CDR1 SSHAT, CDR2 FNYEAQ (reference sequence). This CDR3 region has 15 residues. The CDR3 DNA reads TGTGCCAGCAGCTTGTCAATCTCAGCGGGGGAGACCCAGTACTTC. This codes for CASSLSISAGETQYF. The full variable domain, completed using reference TRBV7-7 and TRBJ2-5, is GAGVSQSPRYKVTKRGQDVTLRCDPISSHATLYWYQQALGQGPEFLTYFNYEAQPDKSGLPSDRFSAERPEGSISTLTIQRTEQRDSAMYRCASSLSISAGETQYFGPGTRLLVL.

The gene calls are TRBV7-9 and TRBJ1-2; no clear D gene. Germline V gene data show CDR1 as SEHNR and CDR2 as FQNEAQ (reference sequence). The CDR3 consists of 12 residues. Trimming cost V 5 bases and J 5 bases, with 9 bases left between them. The CDR3 region has the DNA TGTGCCAGCAGCCCCGACGGATATGGCTACACCTTC. Amino acid sequence: CASSPDGYGYTF.

The genes are TRBV6-6 and TRBJ2-7, with TRBD1 identical over 9 bases. Germline lookup yields CDR1 MNHNY and CDR2 SVGAGI (reference sequence). The CDR3 totals 14 residues. The V and J ends lost 2 bases and 3 bases, in that order; junction bases with no gene match: 2. CDR3 bases: TGTGCCAGCAGTTACGGGACAGGGCTCTACGAGCAGTACTTC. Amino acid sequence: CASSYGTGLYEQYF.

The CDR3 bases are TGTGCCAGCAGTGGGCGGGAGCCCACAGATACGCAGTATTTT. This gives the protein CASSGREPTDTQYF. This chain links TRBV6-5 with TRBJ2-3; TRBD2 matches at 7 bases. With 5 bases clipped from V and 2 bases from J, the junction kept 4 bases outside the gene matches. The CDR3 sequence is 14 residues long. CDR1 and CDR2 (germline): MNHEY, SVGAGI.

About this clonotype: At one end, the junction sequence differs from germline, possibly due to a read error. The chain carries TRBV29-1 and TRBJ2-7, with 14 bases lining up with TRBD2. The V gene's germline CDR1 is SQVTM and CDR2 ANQGSEA. CDR3 length: 14 residues. This CDR3 is CSVEGTSGGYEQYF. CDR3 bases: TGCAGCGTAGAAGGGACTAGCGGGGGCTACGAGCAGTACTTC.

This chain joins TRBV30 and TRBJ2-7; D might be TRBD2 (6 bases). The ends were cut back, 8 bases at V and 5 bases at J, with 16 bases in the middle. Germline V lookup: CDR1 GTSNPN, CDR2 SVGIG (reference sequence). This CDR3 comprises 12 residues. The CDR3 is CAKGGGTNEQYF. The CDR3 nucleotides read TGTGCCAAGGGCGGAGGGACGAACGAGCAGTACTTC.

This clonotype is medium-sized within its sample. The chain combines TRBV7-2 with TRBJ1-5; possibly TRBD1 for D (6 bases). CDR3 length: 14 residues. V lost 5 bases, J lost 4 bases, and 12 bases lay in between. The germline gives CDR1 SGHTA, CDR2 FQGNSA. CDR3 loop: CASSPEDRNQPQHF. CDR3 nucleotide sequence: TGTGCCAGCAGCCCCGAAGACAGGAATCAGCCCCAGCATTTT.

In regard to this clonotype: Sequence at one end of the junction differs from germline and may be a read error. The chain is built from TRBV28 and TRBJ2-7; D gene ambiguous. The CDR3 covers 11 residues. Germline loops: CDR1 MDHEN, CDR2 SYDVKM. The CDR3 DNA reads TGTGCCAGCAGTCTATGGGGCGAGCAGTACTTC. This encodes CASSLWGEQYF.

CDR3 sequence: CASSQDVGPPATKETQYF. CDR3 DNA sequence: TGTGCCAGCAGCCAAGATGTCGGCCCCCCTGCGACAAAAGAGACCCAGTACTTC. J is TRBJ2-5 and V is TRBV4-2, with D hard to call. Germline values: CDR1 LGHNA, CDR2 YNFKEQ. V was cut by 0 bases and J by 3 bases, with 20 bases left in between. The CDR3 loop spans 18 amino acids.

The chain recombines TRBV30 with TRBJ1-1; D is unresolved. The V and J ends lost 4 bases and 5 bases respectively, with 20 bases between them. The CDR3 length is 15 residues. Germline-derived CDR1 and CDR2 are GTSNPN and SVGIG (reference sequence). Here the CDR3 reads CAWIPQIGPKTEAFF. The CDR3 DNA sequence: TGTGCCTGGATCCCCCAGATTGGCCCAAAGACTGAAGCTTTCTTT.

This clonotype was found once. This rearrangement joins TRBV3-1 to TRBJ2-2; no firm D call. This CDR3 has 14 residues. Germline loops: CDR1 LGHDT, CDR2 YNNKEL (reference sequence). V was trimmed by 8 bases and J by 0 bases, leaving 10 bases between them. The CDR3 is CASLSSPNTGELFF. CDR3 nucleotides: TGTGCCAGCCTCAGCAGTCCGAACACCGGGGAGCTGTTTTTT.